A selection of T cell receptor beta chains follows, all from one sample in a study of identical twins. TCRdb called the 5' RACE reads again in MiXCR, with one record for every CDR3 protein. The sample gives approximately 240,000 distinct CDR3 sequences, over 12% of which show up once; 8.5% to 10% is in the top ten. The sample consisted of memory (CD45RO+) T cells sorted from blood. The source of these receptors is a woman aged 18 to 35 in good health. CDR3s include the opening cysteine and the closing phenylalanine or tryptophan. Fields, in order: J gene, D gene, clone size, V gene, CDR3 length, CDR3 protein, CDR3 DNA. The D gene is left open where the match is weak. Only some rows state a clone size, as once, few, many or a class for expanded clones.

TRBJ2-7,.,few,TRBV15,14,CATSRAQGFYEQYF,TGTGCCACCAGCAGAGCGCAGGGGTTTTACGAGCAGTACTTC
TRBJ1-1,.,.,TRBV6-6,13,CASGRDVDTEAFF,TGTGCCAGCGGCCGGGATGTGGACACTGAAGCTTTCTTT
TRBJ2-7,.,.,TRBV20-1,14,CSAISPRGLYEQYF,TGCAGTGCTATAAGTCCCAGGGGTCTCTACGAGCAGTACTTC
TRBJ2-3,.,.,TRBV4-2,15,CARSPGRQGGGTQYF,TGTGCCAGGAGCCCTGGGCGACAGGGAGGAGGTACGCAGTATTTT
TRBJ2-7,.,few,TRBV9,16,CASSVAAGTSTYEQYF,TGTGCCAGCAGCGTAGCGGCCGGGACATCGACCTACGAGCAGTACTTC
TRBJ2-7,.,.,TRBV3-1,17,CASSQGPNRDTSYEQYF,TGTGCCAGCAGCCAAGGTCCGAACCGGGACACCTCCTACGAGCAGTACTTC
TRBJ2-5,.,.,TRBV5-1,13,CASSWKAKETQYF,TGCGCCAGCAGCTGGAAAGCTAAAGAGACCCAGTACTTC
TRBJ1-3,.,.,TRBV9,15,CASSVTDDSGNTIYF,TGTGCCAGCAGCGTGACAGACGACTCTGGAAACACCATATATTTT
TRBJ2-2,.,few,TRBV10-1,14,CASSEGIITGELFF,TGCGCCAGCAGTGAGGGGATCATCACCGGGGAGCTGTTTTTT
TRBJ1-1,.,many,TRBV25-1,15,CASSAGGTLNTEAFF,TGTGCCAGCAGTGCCGGGGGGACACTGAACACTGAAGCTTTCTTT
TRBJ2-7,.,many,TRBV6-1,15,CASSDLGTATYEQYF,TGTGCCAGCAGTGACCTCGGGACCGCCACCTACGAGCAGTACTTC
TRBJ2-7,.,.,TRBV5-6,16,CASSSRLRQRLGEQYF,TGTGCCAGCAGCTCCCGATTAAGACAGAGGCTTGGAGAGCAGTACTTC
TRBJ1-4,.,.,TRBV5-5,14,CASSFIVGGEKLFF,TGTGCCAGCAGCTTCATCGTAGGAGGAGAAAAACTGTTTTTT
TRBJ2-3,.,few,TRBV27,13,CASRGGTWGTQYF,TGTGCCAGCAGGGGCGGGACTTGGGGGACGCAGTATTTT
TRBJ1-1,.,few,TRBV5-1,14,CASSGGTTGFEAFF,TGCGCCAGCAGCGGCGGGACTACGGGATTCGAAGCTTTCTTT
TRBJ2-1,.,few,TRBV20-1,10,CSASDNEQFF,TGCAGTGCTAGTGACAATGAGCAGTTCTTC
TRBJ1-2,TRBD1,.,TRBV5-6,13,CASRLTGFGGYTF,TGTGCCAGCAGATTGACAGGGTTTGGTGGCTACACCTTC
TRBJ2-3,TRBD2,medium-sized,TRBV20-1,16,CSASPLGSGVADTQYF,TGCAGTGCTAGTCCCCTTGGGAGCGGGGTCGCAGATACGCAGTATTTT
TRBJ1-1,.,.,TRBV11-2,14,CASSLYLGSTEAFF,TGTGCCAGCAGCTTGTATCTCGGCTCCACTGAAGCTTTCTTT
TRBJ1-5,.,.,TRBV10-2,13,CASSESRGQPQHF,TGCGCCAGCAGTGAGTCGAGGGGTCAGCCCCAGCATTTT
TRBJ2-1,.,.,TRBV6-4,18,CASSEGPGGAFSYNEQFF,TGTGCCAGCAGCGAAGGACCAGGTGGGGCCTTCTCCTACAATGAGCAGTTCTTC
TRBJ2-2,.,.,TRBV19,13,CASSTAYTGELFF,TGTGCCAGTAGTACGGCGTACACCGGGGAGCTGTTTTTT
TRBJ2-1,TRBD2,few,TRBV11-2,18,CASSRTSGRASLYNEQFF,TGTGCCAGCAGCCGGACTAGCGGGAGGGCCTCCCTATACAATGAGCAGTTCTTC
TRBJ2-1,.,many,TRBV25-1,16,CASSELGLTVGGEQFF,TGTGCCAGCAGTGAACTCGGCCTGACCGTCGGGGGTGAGCAGTTCTTC
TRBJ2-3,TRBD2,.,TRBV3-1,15,CASSPSGRASDTQYF,TGTGCCAGCAGCCCTAGCGGGAGGGCCTCAGATACGCAGTATTTT
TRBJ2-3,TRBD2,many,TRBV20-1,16,CSARDPLAGEADTQYF,TGCAGTGCTAGAGATCCCCTAGCGGGAGAGGCAGATACGCAGTATTTT
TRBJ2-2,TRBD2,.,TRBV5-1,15,CASSLAGRNTGELFF,TGCGCCAGCAGCTTAGCGGGACGGAACACCGGGGAGCTGTTTTTT
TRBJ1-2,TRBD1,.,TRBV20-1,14,CSALLKQGAYGYTF,TGCAGTGCCTTACTTAAGCAGGGGGCCTATGGCTACACCTTC
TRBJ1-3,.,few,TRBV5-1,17,CASSPGGSVRSGNTIYF,TGCGCCAGCAGCCCGGGAGGGTCGGTACGCTCTGGAAACACCATATATTTT
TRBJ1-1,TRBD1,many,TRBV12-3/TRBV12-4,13,CASRGQGNTEAFF,TGTGCCAGCAGGGGACAGGGGAACACTGAAGCTTTCTTT
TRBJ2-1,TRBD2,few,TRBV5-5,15,CASSFVPGGDNEQFF,TGTGCCAGCAGCTTCGTCCCGGGGGGGGACAATGAGCAGTTCTTC
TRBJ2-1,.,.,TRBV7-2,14,CASSLARSLREQFF,TGTGCCAGCAGCCTAGCCCGTAGTTTACGTGAGCAGTTCTTC
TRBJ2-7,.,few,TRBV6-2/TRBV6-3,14,CASSGGRQYYEQYF,TGTGCCAGCAGTGGGGGTAGACAGTACTACGAGCAGTACTTC
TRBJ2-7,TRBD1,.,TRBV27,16,CASSLTPDRVVYEQYF,TGTGCCAGCAGTTTAACCCCTGACAGGGTCGTCTACGAGCAGTACTTC
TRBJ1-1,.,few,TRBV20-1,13,CSAYRDSLTEAFF,TGCAGTGCTTACAGGGATTCCTTAACTGAAGCTTTCTTT
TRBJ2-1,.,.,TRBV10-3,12,CAISDRGDEQFF,TGTGCCATCAGTGATAGGGGGGATGAGCAGTTCTTC
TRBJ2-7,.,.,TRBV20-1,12,CSAEGSPEEQYF,TGCAGTGCCGAAGGTTCACCGGAAGAGCAGTACTTC
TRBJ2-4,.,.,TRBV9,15,CASSLGQSGKNIQYF,TGTGCCAGCAGCCTCGGACAATCCGGCAAAAACATTCAGTACTTC
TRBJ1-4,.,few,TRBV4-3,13,CASSPYPNEKLFF,TGCGCCAGCAGCCCGTATCCCAATGAAAAACTGTTTTTT
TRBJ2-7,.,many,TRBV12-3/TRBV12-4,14,CASREDGESYEQYF,TGTGCCAGCAGGGAGGACGGGGAGTCCTACGAGCAGTACTTC
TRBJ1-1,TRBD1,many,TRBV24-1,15,CATSDRTGMNTEAFF,TGTGCCACCAGTGATCGGACAGGGATGAACACTGAAGCTTTCTTT
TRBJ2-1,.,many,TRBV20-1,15,CSARDPAVNYNEQFF,TGCAGTGCTAGAGATCCAGCGGTTAACTACAATGAGCAGTTCTTC
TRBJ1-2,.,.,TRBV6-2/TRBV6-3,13,CASTDSRDYGYTF,TGTGCCAGCACCGACTCCAGGGACTATGGCTACACCTTC
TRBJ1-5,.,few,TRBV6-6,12,CASSLHGQPQHF,TGTGCCAGCAGCTTACACGGCCAGCCCCAGCATTTT
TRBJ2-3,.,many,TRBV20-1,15,CSARDLQGRGDTQYF,TGCAGTGCTAGAGATCTTCAGGGGCGGGGAGATACGCAGTATTTT
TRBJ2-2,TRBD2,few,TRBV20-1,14,CSAPWGGTAGELFF,TGCAGTGCTCCATGGGGGGGAACGGCCGGGGAGCTGTTTTTT
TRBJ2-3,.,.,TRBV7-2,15,CASSLQAVNTDTQYF,TGTGCCAGCAGCTTACAGGCGGTCAACACAGATACGCAGTATTTT
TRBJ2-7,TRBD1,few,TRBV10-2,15,CASSERTGTYYEQYF,TGCGCCAGCAGTGAGAGGACAGGGACTTACTACGAGCAGTACTTC
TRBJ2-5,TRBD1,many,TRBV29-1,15,CSVRKTGSLQETQYF,TGCAGCGTGAGAAAGACAGGGAGTCTCCAAGAGACCCAGTACTTC
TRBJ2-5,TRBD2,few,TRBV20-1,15,CSARGLAGDEETQYF,TGCAGTGCCAGAGGACTAGCGGGTGATGAAGAGACCCAGTACTTC
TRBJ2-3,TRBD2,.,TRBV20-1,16,CSAAGLPNASTDTQYF,TGCAGTGCCGCGGGACTACCCAACGCTAGCACAGATACGCAGTATTTT
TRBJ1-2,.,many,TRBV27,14,CASSSTRGRTGYTF,TGTGCCAGCAGTTCAACCCGAGGACGGACCGGCTACACCTTC
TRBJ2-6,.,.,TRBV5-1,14,CASSFRPGANVLTF,TGCGCCAGCAGCTTCCGGCCTGGGGCCAACGTCCTGACTTTC
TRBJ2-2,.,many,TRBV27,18,CASSLEGLLPSNTGELFF,TGTGCCAGCAGTTTAGAGGGACTTCTCCCATCGAACACCGGGGAGCTGTTTTTT
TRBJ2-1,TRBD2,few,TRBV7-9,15,CASSLLIAGVNEQFF,TGTGCCAGCAGCCTTCTTATAGCGGGAGTTAATGAGCAGTTCTTC